The present entry profiles one T cell receptor beta chain with its context. Its cognate antigen is unknown. The source of the sample is a study of T-cell memory formation after mild COVID-19. Study results and limitations: Clones shrinking from day 15 to 85 showed even CD4/CD8 mixes; later expanders tilted CD4+.

The CDR3 has 15 residues. The junction had 3 bases not matched to a gene; V was cut back by 0 bases and J by 2 bases. CDR1 SGHAT and CDR2 FQNNGV come from the germline V gene. After 5'RACE with constant-segment primers, TCR alpha and TCR beta cDNA libraries carrying sample barcodes and UMIs were obtained. TCRdb analysed the 5' RACE reads with MiXCR anew, one entry per CDR3 protein. Here the sample spans about 560,000 distinct CDR3 sequences, 15% to 20% being singletons. This chain links TRBV11-2 with TRBJ2-7; 8 bases fit TRBD1. This TCR was sampled from an adult woman who had mild COVID-19 (a few samples of this study predate the infection). Cell type and time point are not known. Sequenced input: PBMCs or a T cell subset sorted from them (not recorded which). CDR3 sequence (DNA): TGTGCCAGCAGCTTAGACGGACAGGGTGCCTACGAGCAGTACTTC. Its protein is CASSLDGQGAYEQYF.